The sequence of this T cell receptor (beta chain) was determined in a study of T cells in women clearing cervical HPV infection. Study-wide context: Controls gave blood once infection was undetectable; cases at lesion identification.

TCRdb keeps only in-frame clones here, not all; method: immunoSEQ multiplex PCR. Its listing shows tens of thousands of clones. The specimen was blood buffy coat. This clonotype was obtained from a woman aged 18 to 75 with a cervical HPV16 infection that either progressed to CIN3+ or cleared (not recorded which).

The CDR3 spells CASSPQRGGYQPQHF. CDR3 bases read: TGTGCCAGCAGCCCCCAACGGGGTGGGTACCAGCCC. The V and J genes are TRBV7-8 and TRBJ1-5; D is unclear. The CDR3 end is not reached by the read, which stops 3 residues before it; the germline J gene fills it in. This CDR3 region has 15 residues. CDR1 SGHVS and CDR2 FQNEAQ come from the germline V gene. Trimming took off 5 bases at V and 7 bases at J, with 18 bases between the two ends.